This TCR beta chain was obtained from a study of T cells in Graves' hyperthyroidism and ophthalmopathy. This CDR3 region has 16 residues. Germline V gene data show CDR1 as SGHRS and CDR2 as YFSETQ. The V segment lost 5 bases and the J segment 1 base; nucleotides outside the gene matches: 9. A few counts support this clonotype. Regions amplified from RNA transcripts were the TCR beta CDR3 regions. A set of HTBI primers served as the primers for a first-round RT-PCR of the TCR CDR3. TCRdb analysed the multiplex PCR reads with MiXCR anew, one entry per CDR3 protein. The table has around 350,000 distinct CDR3 sequences, under 20% seen once. With a duration under 2 months, the hyperthyroidism was newly diagnosed in patients aged 18 to 65. Uncontrolled infections, other autoimmune diseases, pregnancy or lactation led to exclusion of patients. Clinical symptoms, serum thyroxine and TRAb, thyroid ultrasound and orbital computed tomography were used for the diagnoses.

This sequence originates from a woman aged 18-29 years with Graves' hyperthyroidism. Sequencing was carried out using blood. The chain has TRBV5-1 and TRBJ1-1; 9 bases are a match to TRBD1. CDR3 DNA sequence: TGCGCCAGCAGTCCGGGACAGGGAGGGAGGAACACTGAAGCTTTCTTT. Translating it yields CASSPGQGGRNTEAFF. The complete variable domain, with remaining parts taken from reference TRBV5-1 and TRBJ1-1, reads KAGVTQTPRYLIKTRGQQVTLSCSPISGHRSVSWYQQTPGQGLQFLFEYFSETQRNKGNFPGRFSGRQFSNSRSEMNVSTLELGDSALYLCASSPGQGGRNTEAFFGQGTRLTVV.